This is a list of T cell receptor beta chains from one sample in a study of siplizumab effects on memory and regulatory T cells. Only in-frame clones appear in the TCRdb table, and some are missing; sequencing was by immunoSEQ multiplex PCR. The sample holds about 99,000 clones, 93% seen once. Sequencing input: Tregs sorted from blood. These TCRs come from a human donor in good health. CDR3s include the opening cysteine and the closing phenylalanine or tryptophan. Fields, in order: clone size, V gene, J gene, D gene, CDR3 DNA, CDR3 protein. A D gene is named only where the DNA matches it firmly. Clone size is not always given. Where it is, it says once, few, many or a class for expanded clones.

clone_size: NA; v_call: TRBV19; j_call: TRBJ1-1; d_call: NA; cdr3_nt: TGTGCCAGTAGTATCGGGGCCCGACGATTAATGAACACTGAAGCTTTCTTT; cdr3_aa: CASSIGARRLMNTEAFF
clone_size: NA; v_call: TRBV11-3; j_call: TRBJ2-7; d_call: TRBD2; cdr3_nt: TGTGCCAGCAGCCTAGGGGGGGGACTAGCGGGAGTCGAGCAGTACTTC; cdr3_aa: CASSLGGGLAGVEQYF
clone_size: NA; v_call: TRBV13; j_call: TRBJ2-2; d_call: NA; cdr3_nt: TGTGCCAGCAGCGCACCCCCGGGCGGGGTAGGAGGCGGGGAGCTGTTTTTT; cdr3_aa: CASSAPPGGVGGGELFF
clone_size: NA; v_call: TRBV7-9; j_call: TRBJ2-3; d_call: NA; cdr3_nt: TGTGCCAGCAGCTTTTCGACGGAATTTACGCAGTATTTT; cdr3_aa: CASSFSTEFTQYF
clone_size: NA; v_call: TRBV15; j_call: TRBJ2-3; d_call: NA; cdr3_nt: TGTGCCACCAGCAGAGTTTCTACCCCAGATACGCAGTATTTT; cdr3_aa: CATSRVSTPDTQYF
clone_size: NA; v_call: TRBV9; j_call: TRBJ2-2; d_call: TRBD2; cdr3_nt: TGTGCCAGCACCCGCGGGGGGTTACTTTCACCCGGGGAGCTGTTTTTT; cdr3_aa: CASTRGGLLSPGELFF
clone_size: NA; v_call: TRBV7-9; j_call: TRBJ2-2; d_call: NA; cdr3_nt: TGTGCCAGCAGCTTAGTCAGCCCTAGGGGGGAGCTGTTTTTT; cdr3_aa: CASSLVSPRGELFF
clone_size: NA; v_call: TRBV7-2; j_call: TRBJ2-5; d_call: TRBD2; cdr3_nt: TGTGCCAGCAGCTTAGGGTCTCGGGAGGTAGAGACCCAGTACTTC; cdr3_aa: CASSLGSREVETQYF
clone_size: NA; v_call: TRBV30; j_call: TRBJ1-2; d_call: NA; cdr3_nt: TGTGCCAACGGACTTCAGGCTAACTATGGCTACACCTTC; cdr3_aa: CANGLQANYGYTF
clone_size: NA; v_call: TRBV4-3; j_call: TRBJ2-7; d_call: NA; cdr3_nt: TGCGCCAGCAGCCGGACACTAGGGGACAACTACGAGCAGTACTTC; cdr3_aa: CASSRTLGDNYEQYF
clone_size: NA; v_call: TRBV5-1; j_call: TRBJ1-2; d_call: TRBD1; cdr3_nt: TGCGCCAGCAGCTTGTTAGGCCAGGGGGCTTCCACCTTC; cdr3_aa: CASSLLGQGASTF
clone_size: NA; v_call: TRBV4-2; j_call: TRBJ2-1; d_call: NA; cdr3_nt: TGTGCCAGCAGCCAAGCGGGACAAGGCGGCAATGAGCAGTTCTTC; cdr3_aa: CASSQAGQGGNEQFF
clone_size: NA; v_call: TRBV18; j_call: TRBJ1-2; d_call: NA; cdr3_nt: TGTGCCAGCTCACCAGGAGGGTTCTATGGCTACACCTTC; cdr3_aa: CASSPGGFYGYTF
clone_size: once; v_call: TRBV5-1; j_call: TRBJ2-1; d_call: NA; cdr3_nt: TGCGCCAGCACCCGTGGAGGGTACAATGAGCAGTTCTTC; cdr3_aa: CASTRGGYNEQFF
clone_size: NA; v_call: TRBV5-1; j_call: TRBJ2-1; d_call: TRBD1; cdr3_nt: TGCGCCAGCAGCCAATCCGGGACAGCTTACAATGAGCAGTTCTTC; cdr3_aa: CASSQSGTAYNEQFF
clone_size: NA; v_call: TRBV19; j_call: TRBJ1-2; d_call: NA; cdr3_nt: TGTGCCAGTAGTACCCCAACCCAGGGGAACTATGGCTACACCTTC; cdr3_aa: CASSTPTQGNYGYTF
clone_size: NA; v_call: TRBV19; j_call: TRBJ2-4; d_call: NA; cdr3_nt: TGTGCCAGTAGATCCCGGGGGGCCATAGCCAAAAACATTCAGTACTTC; cdr3_aa: CASRSRGAIAKNIQYF
clone_size: NA; v_call: TRBV4-2; j_call: TRBJ1-1; d_call: NA; cdr3_nt: TGTGCCAGCAGCCAAGTAGGGCGGGGGGTCGCTGAAGCTTTCTTT; cdr3_aa: CASSQVGRGVAEAFF
clone_size: NA; v_call: TRBV6-6; j_call: TRBJ2-3; d_call: TRBD2; cdr3_nt: TGTGCCAGCAGAACCGGGACTAGCTACACAGATACGCAGTATTTT; cdr3_aa: CASRTGTSYTDTQYF
clone_size: NA; v_call: TRBV6-5; j_call: TRBJ2-7; d_call: NA; cdr3_nt: TGTGCCAGCAGTTACAGGGGGATTCGGTACGAGCAGTACTTC; cdr3_aa: CASSYRGIRYEQYF
clone_size: NA; v_call: TRBV2; j_call: TRBJ1-1; d_call: NA; cdr3_nt: TGTGCCAGCAGTGAAGCGCTTGGGCGGATGAACACTGAAGCTTTCTTT; cdr3_aa: CASSEALGRMNTEAFF
clone_size: once; v_call: TRBV6-1; j_call: TRBJ2-7; d_call: NA; cdr3_nt: TGTGCCAGCTTATTCGTAGTCGGGTACGAGCAGTACTTC; cdr3_aa: CASLFVVGYEQYF
clone_size: NA; v_call: TRBV19; j_call: TRBJ1-5; d_call: NA; cdr3_nt: TGTGCCAGTAGTATACTAGGGGGGGCAGGCAATCAGCCCCAGCATTTT; cdr3_aa: CASSILGGAGNQPQHF
clone_size: NA; v_call: TRBV20-1; j_call: TRBJ1-1; d_call: NA; cdr3_nt: TGCAGTGCCGGGCAAACTGAAGCTTTCTTT; cdr3_aa: CSAGQTEAFF
clone_size: NA; v_call: TRBV9; j_call: TRBJ2-7; d_call: TRBD2; cdr3_nt: TGTGCCAGCAGCGTAGGCACTAGCGGAACCTACGAGCAGTACTTC; cdr3_aa: CASSVGTSGTYEQYF
clone_size: NA; v_call: TRBV2; j_call: TRBJ1-3; d_call: NA; cdr3_nt: TGTGCCAGCAGTGAAATCGGGGCCCGCTCTGGAAACACCATATATTTT; cdr3_aa: CASSEIGARSGNTIYF
clone_size: NA; v_call: TRBV27; j_call: TRBJ2-2; d_call: NA; cdr3_nt: TGTGCCAGCAGCCACGAGGGGGTAGGCCCTAACACCGGGGAGCTGTTTTTT; cdr3_aa: CASSHEGVGPNTGELFF
clone_size: once; v_call: TRBV9; j_call: TRBJ2-3; d_call: NA; cdr3_nt: TGTGCCAGCACGTTAGGGGCTGCTAGCACAGATACGCAGTATTTT; cdr3_aa: CASTLGAASTDTQYF
clone_size: NA; v_call: TRBV30; j_call: TRBJ2-7; d_call: NA; cdr3_nt: TGTGCCTGGAGTAGTCCGCGACAGACCCGGGCCTACGAGCAGTACTTC; cdr3_aa: CAWSSPRQTRAYEQYF
clone_size: NA; v_call: TRBV6-5; j_call: TRBJ1-5; d_call: NA; cdr3_nt: TGTGCCAGCAGTTATAGCAGACGCTACAATCAGCCCCAGCATTTT; cdr3_aa: CASSYSRRYNQPQHF
clone_size: NA; v_call: TRBV15; j_call: TRBJ2-1; d_call: NA; cdr3_nt: TGTGCCACCAGCAGAGATCTGATAGGAGGGCGGGGTGATGAGCAGTTCTTC; cdr3_aa: CATSRDLIGGRGDEQFF
clone_size: NA; v_call: TRBV25-1; j_call: TRBJ2-1; d_call: TRBD2; cdr3_nt: TGTGCCAGCAGTTTAGCGGGAGGTGGTGTCTATGAGCAGTTCTTC; cdr3_aa: CASSLAGGGVYEQFF
clone_size: NA; v_call: TRBV5-4; j_call: TRBJ2-7; d_call: TRBD2; cdr3_nt: TGTGCCAGCAGCTTTAGCCCTAGCGGGACCTACGAGCAGTACTTC; cdr3_aa: CASSFSPSGTYEQYF
clone_size: NA; v_call: TRBV5-1; j_call: TRBJ1-4; d_call: TRBD1; cdr3_nt: TGCGCCAGCCGGTCCGGGACAGGGAACGAAAAACTGTTTTTT; cdr3_aa: CASRSGTGNEKLFF
clone_size: NA; v_call: TRBV11-3; j_call: TRBJ2-5; d_call: NA; cdr3_nt: TGTGCCAGCAGCACCGGGCCCGACCGAGAGACCCAGTACTTC; cdr3_aa: CASSTGPDRETQYF
clone_size: NA; v_call: TRBV28; j_call: TRBJ1-2; d_call: NA; cdr3_nt: TGTGCCAGCACCCTACGCGGGGGACCTGGTGGTGGCTACACCTTC; cdr3_aa: CASTLRGGPGGGYTF
clone_size: NA; v_call: TRBV15; j_call: TRBJ1-3; d_call: NA; cdr3_nt: TGTGCCACCAGCAGAGAGGGGGTTGCCGGAAACACCATATATTTT; cdr3_aa: CATSREGVAGNTIYF
clone_size: NA; v_call: TRBV5-1; j_call: TRBJ2-1; d_call: TRBD2; cdr3_nt: TGCGCCAGCACCCTGCGGGGGGTACCGTTCTTC; cdr3_aa: CASTLRGVPFF
clone_size: once; v_call: TRBV11-2; j_call: TRBJ2-7; d_call: NA; cdr3_nt: TGTGCCAGCAGTCGGACATTACGTTGGCAGTACTTC; cdr3_aa: CASSRTLRWQYF